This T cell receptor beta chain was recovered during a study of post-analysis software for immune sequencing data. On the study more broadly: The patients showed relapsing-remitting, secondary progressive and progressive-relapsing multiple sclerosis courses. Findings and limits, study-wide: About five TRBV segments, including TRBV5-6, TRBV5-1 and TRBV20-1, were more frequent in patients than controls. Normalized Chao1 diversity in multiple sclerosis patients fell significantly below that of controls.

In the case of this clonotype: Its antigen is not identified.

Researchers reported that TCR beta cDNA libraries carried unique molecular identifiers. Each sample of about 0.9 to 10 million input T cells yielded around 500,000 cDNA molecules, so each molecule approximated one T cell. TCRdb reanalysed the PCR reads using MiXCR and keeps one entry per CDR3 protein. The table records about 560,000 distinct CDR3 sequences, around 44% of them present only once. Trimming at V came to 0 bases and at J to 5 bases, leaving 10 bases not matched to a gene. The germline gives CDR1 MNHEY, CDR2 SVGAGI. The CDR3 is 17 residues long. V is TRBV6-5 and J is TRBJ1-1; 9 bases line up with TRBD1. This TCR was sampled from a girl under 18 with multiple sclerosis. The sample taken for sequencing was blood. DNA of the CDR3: TGTGCCAGCAGTTACTCTATACAGGGGGCGCGCGGAACTGAAGCTTTCTTT. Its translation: CASSYSIQGARGTEAFF.